The 8 T cell receptor beta chains below come from one sample, sequenced in a study of blood T cell repertoires in COVID-19. Assay used: immunoSEQ multiplex PCR; TCRdb lists only in-frame clones, some missing. The sample has approximately 150,000 clones; approximately 80% are singletons. Sequences were obtained from PBMCs or T cells enriched from blood (not recorded which). Source of these receptors: a man aged 40-49 years who had recovered from COVID-19.

The chain uses TRBV15 and TRBJ2-5; D unresolved. From germline, CDR1 is LNHNV and CDR2 YYDKDF (reference sequence). The V and J ends lost 1 base and 5 bases respectively, with 11 bases between them. The CDR3 is 14 amino acids. Here the CDR3 DNA reads TGTGCCACCAGCAGAGCTGCGCTAGTCGAGACCCAGTACTTC. Its protein is CATSRAALVETQYF. The full variable domain, with the rest looked up from reference TRBV15 and TRBJ2-5, is DAMVIQNPRYQVTQFGKPVTLSCSQTLNHNVMYWYQQKSSQAPKLLFHYYDKDFNNEADTPDNFQSRRPNTSFCFLDIRSPGLGDTAMYLCATSRAALVETQYFGPGTRLLVL.

The rearrangement links TRBV24-1 to TRBJ1-2, with D tentatively TRBD1 (6 bases). Germline loops: CDR1 KGHDR, CDR2 SFDVKD. The CDR3 contains 15 residues. Between the trimmed V and J ends, which lost 3 bases and 4 bases, there was a span of 14 bases. The chain's CDR3 is CATSDTVRGGYGYTF. The CDR3 DNA sequence: TGTGCCACCAGTGATACGGTTCGAGGGGGCTATGGCTACACCTTC.

This rearrangement joins TRBV18 to TRBJ1-6; a possible D gene is TRBD1 (6 bases). V was trimmed by 4 bases and J by 3 bases, leaving 10 bases between them. There are 15 residues in the CDR3. The germline gives CDR1 KGHSH, CDR2 LQKENI. CDR3: CASSLSTGYNSPLHF. The DNA for the CDR3 is TGTGCCAGCTCACTATCGACAGGCTATAATTCACCCCTCCACTTT.

This chain uses TRBV4-1 with TRBJ2-7; 11 bases are a match to TRBD2. J gave up 2 bases and V 3 bases, and 3 bases lay outside the gene matches. CDR3 size: 15 residues. Per the germline V gene, CDR1 is MGHRA and CDR2 is YSYEKL. The DNA for the CDR3 is TGCGCCAGCAGCCAGCTAGCGGGGGGCACCTACGAGCAGTACTTC. It is translated as CASSQLAGGTYEQYF.

This chain's CDR3 is CASSRGWENTEAFF. CDR3 bases: TGTGCCAGCAGCAGGGGGTGGGAGAACACTGAAGCTTTCTTT. This chain joins TRBV5-6 and TRBJ1-1; D is possibly TRBD1 (6 bases). Trimming shortened V by 4 bases and J by 1 base, and 11 bases separated the two germline ends. The CDR3 runs to 14 residues. The germline V gene encodes CDR1 SGHDT and CDR2 YYEEEE.

The chain carries TRBV6-1 and TRBJ2-1, with 9 nucleotides matching TRBD1. Germline V gene lookup returns CDR1 MNHNS and CDR2 SASEGT. The V segment lost 3 bases and the J segment 0 bases; nucleotides outside the gene matches: 3. This CDR3 region has 16 residues. Here the CDR3 reads CASSEETGGSYNEQFF. The CDR3, as DNA: TGTGCCAGCAGTGAGGAGACAGGGGGCTCCTACAATGAGCAGTTCTTC.

The chain recombines TRBV24-1 with TRBJ1-5; 8 nucleotides agree with TRBD1. Germline CDR1 is KGHDR and CDR2 is SFDVKD. Germline trimming cut 0 bases from V and 1 base from J; bases unmatched to any gene: 10. This CDR3 region has 19 residues. The CDR3 is CATSDLRWGQEGSNQPQHF. DNA for the CDR3: TGTGCCACCAGTGATTTGCGTTGGGGACAGGAGGGAAGCAATCAGCCCCAGCATTTT.

The CDR3 coding sequence is TGTGCCAGCGGGGGTACAGGGATCTACTCTAACTATGGCTACACCTTC. Translation gives CASGGTGIYSNYGYTF. The V gene is TRBV3-1 (or the pseudogene TRBV3-2), the J gene TRBJ1-2, with D possibly matching TRBD1 (6 bases). CDR3 length: 16 amino acids. V dropped 8 bases and J dropped 0 bases, with 19 bases sitting between them. The V gene's germline CDR1 is LGHDT and CDR2 YNNKEL (reference sequence).